This TCR beta chain was identified during a study of blood T cell repertoires in COVID-19. Study summary: PBMCs, B-cell-depleted T cells, or T cells provided the cDNA or gDNA that made up the material.

V shed 2 bases and J shed 6 bases, with 12 bases lying between them. Germline assignment: CDR1 GTSNPN and CDR2 SVGIG (reference sequence). The CDR3 contains 13 residues. Profiling relied on immunoSEQ multiplex PCR, and the TCRdb table lists in-frame clones only, not all of them. Of about 200,000 clones detected, just over 85% appear once; the ten largest clones hold 1.5%. The source of this sequence is a man younger than 35 with active or convalescent COVID-19. The chain combines TRBV30 with TRBJ2-3, with D hard to call. The source material was peripheral blood. The CDR3 protein is CAWSILPVDTQYF. DNA for the CDR3: TGTGCCTGGAGTATACTGCCTGTGGATACGCAGTATTTT.